Each of the 13 T cell receptor beta chains below was sequenced from the same sample in a study of beta chain features in type 1 diabetes. Antigens for these TCRs are unknown. Study-wide findings and caveats: Moderate yet significant TCRB CDR3 shortening was seen in Type 1 diabetes patients in all four CD4+ subsets.

Expressed TCRB transcripts were sequenced after all isolated RNA was converted to cDNA. Here immunoSEQ multiplex PCR was the method, and the copy in TCRdb shows in-frame clones only, minus some. The sample includes 300,000 to 400,000 clones, 9.5% to 10% seen only once; the top ten take less than 0.65%. The specimen sequenced was central memory CD4+ T cells from blood. The receptors shown here come from a man younger than 45 with type 1 diabetes.

This clone was picked up a small number of times. V and J are TRBV11-3 and TRBJ2-1, with 10 positions matching TRBD2. V was clipped by 7 bases and J by 9 bases; unmatched bases: 15. The germline CDR1 and CDR2 sequences are SGHNT and YENEEA. The CDR3 has 16 residues. The CDR3 DNA sequence: TGTGCCAGCAATGGTGGGAGCGGGAGGGCCAGGAGTGAGCAGTTCTTC. Translated, it gives CASNGGSGRARSEQFF.

The chain is built from TRBV7-8 and TRBJ2-5; 8 bases align to TRBD1. Germline V gives CDR1 SGHVS, CDR2 FQNEAQ. With V trimmed by 5 bases and J by 3 bases, 2 bases remained unmatched. There are 13 residues in the CDR3. The CDR3 coding sequence is TGTGCCAGCAGCCCGACAGGGGAAGAGACCCAGTACTTC. This sequence encodes CASSPTGEETQYF.

The rearrangement joins TRBV6-5 to TRBJ2-1, with D perhaps matching TRBD2 (5 bases). Germline CDR1 reads MNHEY; CDR2 reads SVGAGI. This CDR3 is 14 amino acids long. Trimming took off 2 bases at V and 4 bases at J, with 9 bases between the two ends. The CDR3 spells CASSYTRLYNEQFF. In DNA, the CDR3 is TGTGCCAGCAGTTACACTAGACTATACAATGAGCAGTTCTTC.

The rearrangement links TRBV6-1 to TRBJ1-1, with 7 nucleotides matching TRBD1. The CDR3 runs 13 residues. The V segment lost 6 bases and the J segment 1 base; nucleotides outside the gene matches: 2. Germline CDR1 and CDR2: MNHNS and SASEGT. The CDR3 DNA reads TGTGCCAGCAGAGGGACAGCGAACACTGAAGCTTTCTTT. Amino acids: CASRGTANTEAFF.

This clone was picked up a small number of times. The rearrangement links TRBV28 to TRBJ1-1, with unresolved D. The CDR3 has 14 residues. The V gene lost 3 bases and the J gene lost 2 bases, with 10 bases spanning the gap. Germline V lookup: CDR1 MDHEN, CDR2 SYDVKM. The CDR3 bases are TGTGCCAGCAGTTTGTTAGGGTCCAACACTGAAGCTTTCTTT. As protein: CASSLLGSNTEAFF.

This chain joins TRBV7-2 and TRBJ2-7; TRBD2 matches at 9 bases. CDR3 length: 17 residues. Germline V gene lookup returns CDR1 SGHTA and CDR2 FQGNSA. Trimming at V came to 4 bases and at J to 5 bases, leaving 15 bases not matched to a gene. CDR3: CASSSVAGEIGAHEQYF. The CDR3 DNA follows: TGTGCCAGCAGCTCCGTAGCGGGAGAAATCGGGGCGCACGAGCAGTACTTC.

The rearrangement joins TRBV19 to TRBJ2-3, with TRBD2 identical over 9 bases. CDR3 length: 15 residues. CDR1 and CDR2 (germline): LNHDA, SQIVND (reference sequence). V lost 3 bases and J lost 4; bases outside the gene matches: 5. For the CDR3, the DNA is TGTGCCAGTAGTATTGGACTAGCGCCCTCAGATACGCAGTATTTT. This gives the protein CASSIGLAPSDTQYF. The full variable domain, completed using reference TRBV19 and TRBJ2-3, is DGGITQSPKYLFRKEGQNVTLSCEQNLNHDAMYWYRQDPGQGLRLIYYSQIVNDFQKGDIAEGYSVSREKKESFPLTVTSAQKNPTAFYLCASSIGLAPSDTQYFGPGTRLTVL.

The chain combines TRBV9 with TRBJ2-5; perhaps TRBD1 as D (5 bases). This CDR3 contains 14 residues. Germline CDR1 and CDR2: SGDLS and YYNGEE. V was trimmed by 0 bases and J by 2 bases, leaving 8 bases between them. CDR3 nucleotide sequence: TGTGCCAGCAGCGTAGGACAGAGACAAGAGACCCAGTACTTC. It is translated as CASSVGQRQETQYF.

V usage is TRBV7-3 and J usage is TRBJ2-5; perhaps TRBD2 as D (6 bases). V was pared by 8 bases and J by 2 bases, with 6 bases between. Per the germline V gene, CDR1 is SGHTA and CDR2 is FQGTGA. This CDR3 spans 11 amino acids. CDR3 in DNA: TGTGCCAGCCTAGCGCAAGAGACCCAGTACTTC. Protein sequence: CASLAQETQYF.

This clone came up a few times. V usage is TRBV4-2 and J usage is TRBJ1-1; D gene uncertain. CDR3 length: 14 residues. The germline V and J ends were trimmed by 0 bases and 6 bases, with 11 bases remaining between them. The germline gives CDR1 LGHNA, CDR2 YNFKEQ. The CDR3 region has the DNA TGTGCCAGCAGCCAAGATACTGGGGTAGCTGAAGCTTTCTTT. This translates into CASSQDTGVAEAFF.

This clone rates as medium-sized. The chain recombines TRBV5-6 with TRBJ2-5; a weak D match, TRBD1 (5 bases). This CDR3 region has 14 residues. V was trimmed by 1 base and J by 5 bases, leaving 12 bases between them. CDR1 is SGHDT and CDR2 is YYEEEE in the germline V gene. CDR3 DNA sequence: TGTGCCAGCAGCTTGTCTGGGGCACGGGAGACCCAGTACTTC. Translation gives CASSLSGARETQYF.

For the CDR3, the DNA is TGTGCCAGTAGTACCCACACAGGGGGCCTTAACTATGGCTACACCTTC. As protein: CASSTHTGGLNYGYTF. This chain uses TRBV19 with TRBJ1-2; TRBD1 matches 9 bases. CDR3 length equals 16 residues. Germline CDR1 is LNHDA and CDR2 is SQIVND (reference sequence). The V and J ends lost 4 bases and 1 base, in that order; junction bases with no gene match: 7.

This chain links TRBV18 with TRBJ1-1, with D maybe TRBD1 (6 bases). Germline assignment: CDR1 KGHSH and CDR2 LQKENI. This CDR3 contains 16 residues. V lost 3 bases, J lost 0 bases, and 14 bases lay in between. The CDR3 protein is CASSPRGGQMNTEAFF. The CDR3 DNA sequence: TGTGCCAGCTCACCCCGGGGGGGGCAGATGAACACTGAAGCTTTCTTT. The full variable domain, in which reference TRBV18 and TRBJ1-1 provide the parts outside the CDR3, is NAGVMQNPRHLVRRRGQEARLRCSPMKGHSHVYWYRQLPEEGLKFMVYLQKENIIDESGMPKERFSAEFPKEGPSILRIQQVVRGDSAAYFCASSPRGGQMNTEAFFGQGTRLTVV.